One sample yielded the 16 T cell receptor beta chains listed below, sequenced in a study of blood T cell repertoires in COVID-19. Generated by immunoSEQ multiplex PCR, the TCRdb table keeps only in-frame clones and is missing some. The sample shows about 95,000 clones, about 89% of them seen only once. Sequences were obtained from peripheral blood. The receptors derive from a human donor in a cohort sampled during active COVID-19.

This clone occurred once. This sequence joins TRBV11-2 and TRBJ2-7, with 11 nucleotides matching TRBD2. The V gene end was trimmed by 7 bases and the J gene end by 5 bases; junction bases not matched to a gene: 10. Germline lookup yields CDR1 SGHAT and CDR2 FQNNGV. The CDR3 consists of 15 residues. CDR3 DNA sequence: TGTGCCAGCACCCCTACTAGCGGGGGAGTCAACGAGCAGTACTTC. Residues: CASTPTSGGVNEQYF.

This clone appeared once. This chain connects TRBV14 to TRBJ1-2, with D unresolved. From germline, CDR1 is SGHDN and CDR2 FVKESK. Trimming removed 0 bases at V and 4 bases at J, with 6 bases between. The CDR3 has 13 amino acids. Written as DNA, the CDR3 is TGTGCCAGCAGCCAAGACGTCCGCTATGGCTACACCTTC. Protein: CASSQDVRYGYTF. Full variable domain (outside the CDR3, taken from reference TRBV14 and TRBJ1-2): EAGVTQFPSHSVIEKGQTVTLRCDPISGHDNLYWYRRVMGKEIKFLLHFVKESKQDESGMPNNRFLAERTGGTYSTLKVQPAELEDSGVYFCASSQDVRYGYTFGSGTRLTVV.

The chain recombines TRBV28 with TRBJ1-6, with a possible D match to TRBD1 (5 bases). The CDR3 contains 14 residues. CDR1 and CDR2 from the germline V gene are MDHEN and SYDVKM. The V end lost 6 bases, the J end lost 9 bases, and 15 bases lay between the germline ends. The CDR3 region has the DNA TGTGCCAGCAGGGACACCCCGGGGGGTTCACCCCTCCACTTT. The encoded protein is CASRDTPGGSPLHF.

The V gene is TRBV7-8, the J gene TRBJ2-1, with TRBD2 identical over 11 bases. Germline lookup yields CDR1 SGHVS and CDR2 FQNEAQ. CDR3 length: 15 residues. V shed 1 base, J shed 5 bases, and the junction held 1 base outside the gene matches. The CDR3 spells CASSLVTSGDNEQFF. CDR3 bases: TGTGCCAGCAGCTTAGTGACTAGCGGGGACAATGAGCAGTTCTTC.

The J gene is TRBJ2-5, the V gene TRBV7-2; D remains unclear. Germline V CDR1 and CDR2: SGHTA, FQGNSA. V was clipped by 4 bases and J by 4 bases, with 10 bases between them. There are 13 residues in the CDR3. CDR3 in amino acids: CASSSVGSETQYF. The CDR3 coding sequence is TGTGCCAGCAGCTCGGTGGGCTCAGAGACCCAGTACTTC.

Here the CDR3 reads CASSDIPGAGELFF. The CDR3 DNA reads as TGCGCCAGCAGCGATATCCCGGGGGCCGGGGAGCTGTTTTTT. The rearrangement uses TRBV4-1 and TRBJ2-2; maybe TRBD2 (6 bases). The V end was cut by 5 bases, the J end by 6 bases, with 13 bases between. CDR3 length: 14 residues. CDR1 is MGHRA, CDR2 YSYEKL, per germline.

The chain employs TRBV6-5 and TRBJ1-6, with a possible D match to TRBD1 (5 bases). Trimming removed 1 base at V and 5 bases at J, with 9 bases between. CDR3 length: 15 residues. Germline-derived CDR1 and CDR2 are MNHEY and SVGAGI. DNA for the CDR3: TGTGCCAGCAGTTACTTCGGGACTAATAATTCACCCCTCCACTTT. This translates into CASSYFGTNNSPLHF.

There are a few counts of this clone. The chain recombines TRBV14 with TRBJ2-5; 14 bases align to TRBD2. This CDR3 has 15 amino acids. The germline CDR1 and CDR2 sequences are SGHDN and FVKESK. V dropped 5 bases and J dropped 4; count of bases not matched to a gene: 3. The CDR3, as DNA: TGTGCCAGCAGCACGGGACTAGCGGGGGTAGAGACCCAGTACTTC. It translates to CASSTGLAGVETQYF.

This chain joins TRBV5-8 and TRBJ1-6; 8 positions match TRBD1. This CDR3 has 16 residues. The germline gives CDR1 SGHTS, CDR2 YDEGEE. Trimming at V came to 0 bases and at J to 4 bases, leaving 3 bases not matched to a gene. CDR3 protein: CASSLVQGAYNSPLHF. In DNA, the CDR3 is TGTGCCAGCAGCTTGGTTCAGGGGGCATATAATTCACCCCTCCACTTT. Filled out from reference TRBV5-8 and TRBJ1-6, the complete variable domain reads EAGVTQSPTHLIKTRGQQATLRCSPISGHTSVYWYQQALGLGLQFLLWYDEGEERNRGNFPPRFSGRQFPNYSSELNVNALELEDSALYLCASSLVQGAYNSPLHFGNGTRLTVT.

The chain uses TRBV6-5 and TRBJ2-5; D tentatively reads TRBD1 or TRBD2 (6 bases each). V gave up 10 bases and J gave up 5 bases, with 11 bases separating them. Germline V gene data show CDR1 as MNHEY and CDR2 as SVGAGI. This CDR3 region has 11 residues. The CDR3 DNA reads as TGTGCCACCAGGGGAGGTGAGACCCAGTACTTC. Its translation: CATRGGETQYF.

The chain combines TRBV4-1 with TRBJ1-1, with D possibly matching TRBD1 (6 bases). The germline gives CDR1 MGHRA, CDR2 YSYEKL. Trimming took 1 base from V and 0 from J, leaving 9 bases between them. The CDR3 has 15 residues. The CDR3 region has the DNA TGCGCCAGCAGCCAAGCTGGGGGCCTGAACACTGAAGCTTTCTTT. It encodes CASSQAGGLNTEAFF.

The V gene is TRBV2, the J gene TRBJ1-3; 7 nucleotides align to TRBD1. With V trimmed by 7 bases and J by 0 bases, 12 bases remained unmatched. Germline V gives CDR1 SNHLY, CDR2 FYNNEI. The CDR3 extends over 17 amino acids. Here the CDR3 reads CASTSSGQYNSGNTIYF. DNA of the CDR3: TGTGCCAGCACCTCCTCGGGACAGTACAACTCTGGAAACACCATATATTTT.

The V gene is TRBV6-5, the J gene TRBJ2-7, with 7 bases matching TRBD1. Germline V gives CDR1 MNHEY, CDR2 SVGAGI. The CDR3 runs 16 residues. With V trimmed by 0 bases and J by 5 bases, 10 bases remained unmatched. The CDR3 spells CASSYSEIRGPNEQYF. Written as DNA, the CDR3 is TGTGCCAGCAGTTACTCGGAGATTAGGGGGCCGAACGAGCAGTACTTC.

The V call is TRBV28, the J call TRBJ1-5, with D maybe TRBD1 (5 bases). Germline V lookup: CDR1 MDHEN, CDR2 SYDVKM. The CDR3 consists of 15 residues. V lost 2 bases and J lost 2, with 10 bases in between. The CDR3 DNA is TGTGCCAGCAGTTTAAGGGGATTAGGCAATCAGCCCCAGCATTTT. It encodes CASSLRGLGNQPQHF.

V gene TRBV7-9 combines with J gene TRBJ2-7, with unresolved D. The germline V gene encodes CDR1 SEHNR and CDR2 FQNEAQ (reference sequence). The CDR3 is made up of 12 amino acids. Trimming left V 2 bases short and J 4 bases short, with 6 bases between. The CDR3 DNA follows: TGTGCCAGCAGCTTACGGGTTTACGAGCAGTACTTC. This encodes CASSLRVYEQYF.

The rearrangement uses TRBV25-1 and TRBJ1-1; no definite D call. This CDR3 is 11 amino acids long. Germline V CDR1 and CDR2: MGHDK, SYGVNS. V lost 6 bases and J lost 6, with 8 bases in between. CDR3 in amino acids: CASRWHAEAFF. The CDR3 coding sequence is TGTGCCAGCAGATGGCACGCTGAAGCTTTCTTT.